This record covers a single T cell receptor (beta chain). There are 16 residues in the CDR3. The J segment lost 4 bases and the V segment lost 0 bases, leaving 7 bases of the junction unmatched. Germline values: CDR1 MGHRA, CDR2 YSYEKL. These data belong to a study of cytomegalovirus exposure and HLA in healthy donors. Assay used: immunoSEQ multiplex PCR; TCRdb lists only in-frame clones, some missing. The sample includes over 200,000 clones, more than 75% of them seen just once. Sequenced: PBMCs. This sequence was found in a woman aged 18-35 years in good health and CMV-seropositive. The rearrangement joins TRBV4-1 to TRBJ2-5; TRBD2 matches at 8 bases. The CDR3 loop reads CASSQEPPGGAETQYF. In DNA form, the CDR3 reads TGCGCCAGCAGCCAAGAACCCCCGGGAGGGGCAGAGACCCAGTACTTC.